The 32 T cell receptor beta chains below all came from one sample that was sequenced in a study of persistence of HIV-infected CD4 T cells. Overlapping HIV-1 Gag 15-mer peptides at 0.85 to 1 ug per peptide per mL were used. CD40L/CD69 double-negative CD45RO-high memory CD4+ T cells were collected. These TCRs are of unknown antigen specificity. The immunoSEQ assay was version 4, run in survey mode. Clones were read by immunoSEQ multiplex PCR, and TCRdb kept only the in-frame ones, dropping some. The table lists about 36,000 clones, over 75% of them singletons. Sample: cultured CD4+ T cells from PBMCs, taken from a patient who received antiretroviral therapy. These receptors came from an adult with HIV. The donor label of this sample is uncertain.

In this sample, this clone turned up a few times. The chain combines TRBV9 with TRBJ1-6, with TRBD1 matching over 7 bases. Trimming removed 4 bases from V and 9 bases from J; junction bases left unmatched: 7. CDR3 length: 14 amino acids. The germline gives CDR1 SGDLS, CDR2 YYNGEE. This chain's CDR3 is CASSLRGNGSPLHF. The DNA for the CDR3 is TGTGCCAGCAGCCTCAGGGGGAACGGTTCACCCCTCCACTTT.

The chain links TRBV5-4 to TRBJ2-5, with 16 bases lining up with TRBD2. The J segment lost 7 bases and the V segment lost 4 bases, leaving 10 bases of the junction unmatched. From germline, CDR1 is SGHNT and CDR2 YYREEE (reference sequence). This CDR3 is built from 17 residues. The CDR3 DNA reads TGTGCCAGCAGCCCAGGGACTAGCGGGGGGGGGCTTGTGACCCAGTACTTC. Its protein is CASSPGTSGGGLVTQYF.

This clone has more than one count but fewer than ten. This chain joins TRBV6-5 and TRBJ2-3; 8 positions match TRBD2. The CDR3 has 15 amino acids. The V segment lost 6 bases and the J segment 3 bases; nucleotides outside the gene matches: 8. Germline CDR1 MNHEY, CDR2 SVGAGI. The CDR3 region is CASSRGGPATDTQYF. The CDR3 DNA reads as TGTGCCAGCAGCCGGGGGGGTCCGGCGACAGATACGCAGTATTTT.

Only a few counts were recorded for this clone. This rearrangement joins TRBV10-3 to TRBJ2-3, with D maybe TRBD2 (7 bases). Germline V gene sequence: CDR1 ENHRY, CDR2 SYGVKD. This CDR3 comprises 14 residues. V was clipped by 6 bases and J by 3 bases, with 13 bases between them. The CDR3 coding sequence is TGTGCCATCAGACAAGGGGGGGGGACAGATACGCAGTATTTT. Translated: CAIRQGGGTDTQYF.

The CDR3 protein is CASSTRQGAGETQYF. DNA for the CDR3: TGTGCCAGCAGTACGAGACAGGGGGCCGGGGAGACCCAGTACTTC. V usage is TRBV28 and J usage is TRBJ2-5, with 10 bases lining up with TRBD1. The junction had 8 bases not matched to a gene; V was cut back by 5 bases and J by 5 bases. The CDR3 loop spans 15 amino acids. The germline V gene encodes CDR1 MDHEN and CDR2 SYDVKM.

The CDR3 DNA is TGTGCCAGCAGCCCATCGGGGGACCATGGCTACACCTTC. Amino acids: CASSPSGDHGYTF. The chain couples TRBV6-5 to TRBJ1-2; D possibly corresponds to TRBD1 (5 bases). V was cut by 6 bases and J by 6 bases, with 14 bases left in between. This CDR3 has 13 residues. Per germline, CDR1 MNHEY and CDR2 SVGAGI.

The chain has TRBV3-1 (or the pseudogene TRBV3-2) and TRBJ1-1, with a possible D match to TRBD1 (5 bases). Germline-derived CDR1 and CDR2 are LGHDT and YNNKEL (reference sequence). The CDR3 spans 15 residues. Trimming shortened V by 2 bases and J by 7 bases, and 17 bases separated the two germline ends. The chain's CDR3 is CASSQSTPSGIEAFF. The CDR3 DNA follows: TGTGCCAGCAGCCAAAGTACGCCCTCAGGGATTGAAGCTTTCTTT.

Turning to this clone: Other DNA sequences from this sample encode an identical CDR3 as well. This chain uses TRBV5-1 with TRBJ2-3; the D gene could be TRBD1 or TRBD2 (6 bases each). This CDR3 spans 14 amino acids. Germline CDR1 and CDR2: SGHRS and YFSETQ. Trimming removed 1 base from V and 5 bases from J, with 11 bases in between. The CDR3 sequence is CASSLWGAKDTQYF. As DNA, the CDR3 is TGCGCCAGCAGCTTGTGGGGGGCCAAAGATACGCAGTATTTT.

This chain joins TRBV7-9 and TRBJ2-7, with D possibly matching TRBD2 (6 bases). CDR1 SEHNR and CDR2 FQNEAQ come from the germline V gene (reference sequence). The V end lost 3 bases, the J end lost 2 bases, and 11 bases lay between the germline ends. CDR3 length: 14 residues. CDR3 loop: CASSLGRGTYEQYF. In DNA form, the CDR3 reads TGTGCCAGCAGCTTGGGTCGGGGGACCTACGAGCAGTACTTC. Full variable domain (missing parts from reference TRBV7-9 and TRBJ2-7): DTGVSQNPRHKITKRGQNVTFRCDPISEHNRLYWYRQTLGQGPEFLTYFQNEAQLEKSRLLSDRFSAERPKGSFSTLEIQRTEQGDSAMYLCASSLGRGTYEQYFGPGTRLTVT.

The CDR3 loop reads CASSPDRVTGNTIYF. The CDR3 DNA follows: TGCGCCAGCAGCCCGGACAGGGTGACTGGAAACACCATATATTTT. The chain is built from TRBV5-1 and TRBJ1-3, with 8 bases aligning to TRBD1. There are 15 residues in the CDR3. The ends lost 4 bases at V and 2 bases at J; junction bases unmatched: 5. Germline CDR1 and CDR2: SGHRS and YFSETQ.

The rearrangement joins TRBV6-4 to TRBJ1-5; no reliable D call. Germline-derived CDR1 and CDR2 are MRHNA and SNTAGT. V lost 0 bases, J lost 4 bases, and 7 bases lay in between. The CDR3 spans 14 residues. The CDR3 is CASSDSGFNQPQHF. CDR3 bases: TGTGCCAGCAGTGACTCGGGTTTTAATCAGCCCCAGCATTTT.

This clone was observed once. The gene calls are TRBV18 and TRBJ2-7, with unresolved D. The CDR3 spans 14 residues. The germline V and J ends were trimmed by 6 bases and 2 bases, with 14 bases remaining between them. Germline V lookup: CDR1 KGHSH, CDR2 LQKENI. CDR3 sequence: CASSPEDGPYEQYF. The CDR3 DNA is TGTGCCAGCTCGCCCGAGGACGGACCCTACGAGCAGTACTTC.

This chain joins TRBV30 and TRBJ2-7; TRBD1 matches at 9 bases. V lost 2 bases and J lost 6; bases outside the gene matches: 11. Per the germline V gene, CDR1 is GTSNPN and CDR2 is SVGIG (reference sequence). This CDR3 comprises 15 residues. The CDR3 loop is CAWSLGDRDSGEQYF. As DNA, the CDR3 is TGTGCCTGGAGTTTAGGGGACAGGGATTCCGGCGAGCAGTACTTC.

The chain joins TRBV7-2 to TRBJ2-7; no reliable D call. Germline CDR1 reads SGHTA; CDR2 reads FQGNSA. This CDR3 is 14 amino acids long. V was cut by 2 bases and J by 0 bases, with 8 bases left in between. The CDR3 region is CASSLSRASYEQYF. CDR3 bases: TGTGCCAGCAGCTTATCACGGGCCTCCTACGAGCAGTACTTC. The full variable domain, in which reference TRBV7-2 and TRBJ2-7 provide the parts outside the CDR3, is GAGVSQSPSNKVTEKGKDVELRCDPISGHTALYWYRQSLGQGLEFLIYFQGNSAPDKSGLPSDRFSAERTGGSVSTLTIQRTQQEDSAVYLCASSLSRASYEQYFGPGTRLTVT.

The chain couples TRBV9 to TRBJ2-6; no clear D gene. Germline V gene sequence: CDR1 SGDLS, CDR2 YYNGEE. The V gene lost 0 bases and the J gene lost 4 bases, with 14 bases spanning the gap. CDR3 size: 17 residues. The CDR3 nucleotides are TGTGCCAGCAGCGTAGGACCAGGCTCTACCGGGGCCAACGTCCTGACTTTC. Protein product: CASSVGPGSTGANVLTF.

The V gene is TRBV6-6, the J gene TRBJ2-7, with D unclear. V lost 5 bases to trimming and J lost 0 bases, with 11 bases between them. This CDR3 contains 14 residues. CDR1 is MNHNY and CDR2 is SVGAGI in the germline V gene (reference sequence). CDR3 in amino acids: CASSNTQSSYEQYF. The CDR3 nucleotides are TGTGCCAGCAGTAACACCCAGAGCTCCTACGAGCAGTACTTC.

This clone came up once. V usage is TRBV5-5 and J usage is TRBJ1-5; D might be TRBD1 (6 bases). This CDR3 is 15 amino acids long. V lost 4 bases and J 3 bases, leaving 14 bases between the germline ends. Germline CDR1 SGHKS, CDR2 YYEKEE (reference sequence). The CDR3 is CASSPQQGNNQPQHF. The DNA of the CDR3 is TGTGCCAGCAGCCCGCAACAGGGAAACAATCAGCCCCAGCATTTT.

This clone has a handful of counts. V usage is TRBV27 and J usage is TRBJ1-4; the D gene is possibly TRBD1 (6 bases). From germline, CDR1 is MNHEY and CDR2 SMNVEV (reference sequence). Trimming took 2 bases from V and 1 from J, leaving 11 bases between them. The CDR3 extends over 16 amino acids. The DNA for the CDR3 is TGTGCCAGCAGTTTAACAGGGACGGTAACTAATGAAAAACTGTTTTTT. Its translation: CASSLTGTVTNEKLFF.

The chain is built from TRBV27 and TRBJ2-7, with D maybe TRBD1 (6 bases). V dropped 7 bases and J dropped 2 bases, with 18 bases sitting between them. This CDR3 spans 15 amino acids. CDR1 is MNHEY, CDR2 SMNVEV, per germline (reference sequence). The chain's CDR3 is CASKYRQAITYEQYF. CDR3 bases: TGTGCCAGCAAGTATCGACAGGCGATTACCTACGAGCAGTACTTC.

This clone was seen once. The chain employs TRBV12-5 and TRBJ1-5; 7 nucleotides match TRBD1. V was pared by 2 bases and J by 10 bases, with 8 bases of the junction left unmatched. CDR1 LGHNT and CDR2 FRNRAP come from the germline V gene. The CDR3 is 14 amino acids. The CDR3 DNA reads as TGTGCTAGTGGTTTGAGTGACAGGGAGAATCCCCAGCATTTT. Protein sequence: CASGLSDRENPQHF.

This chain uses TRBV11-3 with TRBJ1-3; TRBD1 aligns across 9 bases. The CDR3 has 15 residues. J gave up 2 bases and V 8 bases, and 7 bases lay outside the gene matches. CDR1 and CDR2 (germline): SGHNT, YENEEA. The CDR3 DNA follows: TGTGCCAGCTCCCAGGACAGGGGCCCTGGAAACACCATATATTTT. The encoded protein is CASSQDRGPGNTIYF.

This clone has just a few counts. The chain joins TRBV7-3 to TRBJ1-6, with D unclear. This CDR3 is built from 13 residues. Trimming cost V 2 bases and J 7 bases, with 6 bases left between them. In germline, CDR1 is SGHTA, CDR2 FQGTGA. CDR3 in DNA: TGTGCCAGCAGCTTAGATCGGAATTCACCCCTCCACTTT. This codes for CASSLDRNSPLHF.

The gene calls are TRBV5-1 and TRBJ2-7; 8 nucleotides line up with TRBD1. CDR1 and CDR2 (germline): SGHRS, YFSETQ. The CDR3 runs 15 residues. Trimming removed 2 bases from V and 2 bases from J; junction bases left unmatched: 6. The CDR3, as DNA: TGCGCCAGCAGCTTCGACAGGGGCGAAGCCTACGAGCAGTACTTC. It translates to CASSFDRGEAYEQYF.

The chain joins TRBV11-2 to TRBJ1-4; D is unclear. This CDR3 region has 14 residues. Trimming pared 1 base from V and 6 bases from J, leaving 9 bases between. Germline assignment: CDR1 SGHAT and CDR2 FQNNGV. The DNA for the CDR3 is TGTGCCAGCAGCTTAGCACAGAGTTATGAAAAACTGTTTTTT. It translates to CASSLAQSYEKLFF.

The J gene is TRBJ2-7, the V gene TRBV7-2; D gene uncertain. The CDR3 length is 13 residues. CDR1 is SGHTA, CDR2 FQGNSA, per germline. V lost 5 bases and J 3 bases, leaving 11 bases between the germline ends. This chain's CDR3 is CASSLDGNYEQYF. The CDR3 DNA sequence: TGTGCCAGCAGCCTTGATGGGAACTACGAGCAGTACTTC. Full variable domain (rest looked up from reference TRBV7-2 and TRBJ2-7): GAGVSQSPSNKVTEKGKDVELRCDPISGHTALYWYRQSLGQGLEFLIYFQGNSAPDKSGLPSDRFSAERTGGSVSTLTIQRTQQEDSAVYLCASSLDGNYEQYFGPGTRLTVT.

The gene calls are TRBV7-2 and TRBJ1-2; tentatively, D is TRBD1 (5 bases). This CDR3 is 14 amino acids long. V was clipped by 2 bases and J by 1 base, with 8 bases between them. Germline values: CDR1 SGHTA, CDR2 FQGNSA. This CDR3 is CASSLTDSNYGYTF. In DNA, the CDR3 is TGTGCCAGCAGCTTAACCGACAGTAACTATGGCTACACCTTC.

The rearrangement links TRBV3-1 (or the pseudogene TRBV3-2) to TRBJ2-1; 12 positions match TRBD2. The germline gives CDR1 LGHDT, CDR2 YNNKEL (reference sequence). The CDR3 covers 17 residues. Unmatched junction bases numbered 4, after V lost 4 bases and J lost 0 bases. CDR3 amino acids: CASSRTSGVSSYNEQFF. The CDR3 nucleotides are TGTGCCAGCAGCCGGACTAGCGGGGTCAGCTCCTACAATGAGCAGTTCTTC.

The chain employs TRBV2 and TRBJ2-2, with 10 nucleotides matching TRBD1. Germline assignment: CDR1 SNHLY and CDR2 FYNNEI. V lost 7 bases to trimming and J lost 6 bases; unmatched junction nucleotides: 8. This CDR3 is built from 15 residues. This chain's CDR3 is CASMPDRGVAGELFF. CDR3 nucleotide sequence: TGTGCCAGCATGCCGGACAGGGGGGTCGCCGGGGAGCTGTTTTTT.

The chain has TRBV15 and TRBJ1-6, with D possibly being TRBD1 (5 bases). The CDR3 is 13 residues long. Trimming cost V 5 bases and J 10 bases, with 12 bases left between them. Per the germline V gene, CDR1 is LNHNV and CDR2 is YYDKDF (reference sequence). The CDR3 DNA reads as TGTGCCACCAGCCGGGACTTCGCGTCACCCCTCCACTTT. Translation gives CATSRDFASPLHF.

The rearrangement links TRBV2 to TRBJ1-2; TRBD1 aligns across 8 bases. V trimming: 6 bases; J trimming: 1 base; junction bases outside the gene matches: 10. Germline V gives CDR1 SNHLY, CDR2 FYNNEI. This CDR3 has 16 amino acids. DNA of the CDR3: TGTGCCAGCAGGGACAGGGTACGAACCCTTAACTATGGCTACACCTTC. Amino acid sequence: CASRDRVRTLNYGYTF.

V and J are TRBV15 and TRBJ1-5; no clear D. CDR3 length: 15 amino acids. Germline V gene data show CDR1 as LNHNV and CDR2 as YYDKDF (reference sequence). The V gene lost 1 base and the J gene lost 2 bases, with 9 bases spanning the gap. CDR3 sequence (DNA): TGTGCCACCAGCAGAGTACCCACCGGCAATCAGCCCCAGCATTTT. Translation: CATSRVPTGNQPQHF.

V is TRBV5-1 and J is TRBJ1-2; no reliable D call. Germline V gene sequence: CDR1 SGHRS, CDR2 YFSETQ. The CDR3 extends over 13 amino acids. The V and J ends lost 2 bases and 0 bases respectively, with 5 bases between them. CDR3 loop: CASSFEANYGYTF. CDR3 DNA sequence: TGCGCCAGCAGCTTCGAGGCTAACTATGGCTACACCTTC. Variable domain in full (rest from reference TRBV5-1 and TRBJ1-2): KAGVTQTPRYLIKTRGQQVTLSCSPISGHRSVSWYQQTPGQGLQFLFEYFSETQRNKGNFPGRFSGRQFSNSRSEMNVSTLELGDSALYLCASSFEANYGYTFGSGTRLTVV.